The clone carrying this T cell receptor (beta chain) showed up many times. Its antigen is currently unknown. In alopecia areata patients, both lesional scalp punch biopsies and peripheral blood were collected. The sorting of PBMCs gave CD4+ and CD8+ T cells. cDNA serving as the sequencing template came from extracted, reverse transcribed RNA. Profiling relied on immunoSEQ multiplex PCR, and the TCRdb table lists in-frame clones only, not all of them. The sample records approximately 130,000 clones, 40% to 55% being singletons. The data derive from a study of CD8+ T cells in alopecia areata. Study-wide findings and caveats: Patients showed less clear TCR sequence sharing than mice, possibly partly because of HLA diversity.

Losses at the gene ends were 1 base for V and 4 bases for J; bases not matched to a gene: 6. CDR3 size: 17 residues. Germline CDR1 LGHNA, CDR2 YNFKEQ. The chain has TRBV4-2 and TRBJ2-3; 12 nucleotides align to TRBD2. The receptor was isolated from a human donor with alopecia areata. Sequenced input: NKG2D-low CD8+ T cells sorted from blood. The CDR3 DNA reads TGTGCCAGCAGCCAAGTTGGTCCTAGCGGGGGGGCAGATACGCAGTATTTT. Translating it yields CASSQVGPSGGADTQYF.